Following are 8 T cell receptor beta chains from one sample sequenced in a study of T cell repertoires in cytomegalovirus infection. TCRdb fed the reads into MiXCR, producing one record per CDR3 protein. Here the sample spans approximately 400,000 distinct CDR3 sequences, under 40% being singletons. Source material: PBMCs. These receptors came from a human donor in good health (CMV status not recorded). Some clones in this sample may be carry-over from other donors' samples.

This clonotype has at least ten counts. The chain uses TRBV7-6 and TRBJ2-1, with 10 bases that match TRBD2. This CDR3 has 16 residues. The germline V gene encodes CDR1 SGHVS and CDR2 FNYEAQ. Trimming at V came to 2 bases and at J to 4 bases, leaving 5 bases not matched to a gene. The CDR3 loop is CASSLLAGELYNEQFF. The CDR3 region has the DNA TGTGCCAGCAGCTTACTAGCGGGGGAGCTTTACAATGAGCAGTTCTTC.

This rearrangement joins TRBV12-3 or TRBV12-4 to TRBJ2-1, with 10 positions matching TRBD2. V shed 5 bases, J shed 6 bases, and the junction held 10 bases outside the gene matches. The CDR3 spans 16 residues. The CDR3 reads CASSPRGLAGGNEQFF. CDR3 in DNA: TGTGCCAGCAGTCCGCGGGGGTTAGCGGGGGGCAATGAGCAGTTCTTC.

A few counts support this clonotype. The chain carries TRBV7-2 and TRBJ2-3; 7 nucleotides align to TRBD1. V lost 5 bases and J lost 1; bases outside the gene matches: 9. Germline assignment: CDR1 SGHTA and CDR2 FQGNSA. The CDR3 length is 16 residues. CDR3 loop: CASSIRRTGGTDTQYF. The CDR3 DNA sequence: TGTGCCAGCAGCATACGCCGGACAGGAGGCACAGATACGCAGTATTTT.

The chain is built from TRBV20-1 and TRBJ1-2; no definite D call. Per the germline V gene, CDR1 is DFQATT and CDR2 is SNEGSKA (reference sequence). This CDR3 region has 11 residues. Trimming pared 8 bases from V and 4 bases from J, leaving 11 bases between. The CDR3 spells CSLDGAYGYTF. The DNA for the CDR3 is TGCAGTTTAGACGGAGCCTATGGCTACACCTTC.

This clonotype was seen only a few times. The chain combines TRBV20-1 with TRBJ1-4, with unresolved D. V gave up 0 bases and J gave up 8 bases, with 13 bases separating them. This CDR3 has 14 amino acids. Germline assignment: CDR1 DFQATT and CDR2 SNEGSKA (reference sequence). CDR3 nucleotides: TGCAGTGCTAGAGATCTAATGGCTGTCGAAAAACTGTTTTTT. Protein sequence: CSARDLMAVEKLFF.

The sample holds many counts of this clonotype. The chain combines TRBV7-2 with TRBJ2-7; D is perhaps TRBD1 (6 bases). The CDR3 length is 14 residues. Trimming removed 5 bases at V and 3 bases at J, with 14 bases between. Germline assignment: CDR1 SGHTA and CDR2 FQGNSA. CDR3 sequence (DNA): TGTGCCAGCAGCCGTTTTCAGGGGAGCTACGAGCAGTACTTC. As protein: CASSRFQGSYEQYF.

The V gene is TRBV7-6, the J gene TRBJ2-1, with 10 bases matching TRBD2. V lost 5 bases, J lost 8 bases, and 9 bases stayed unmatched. The CDR3 spans 15 residues. Germline lookup yields CDR1 SGHVS and CDR2 FNYEAQ. The CDR3 sequence is CASSVGTSATDEQFF. The CDR3 DNA reads TGTGCCAGCAGCGTCGGGACTAGCGCCACGGATGAGCAGTTCTTC.

This chain connects TRBV7-6 to TRBJ2-2; 9 positions agree with TRBD1. V dropped 7 bases and J dropped 4; count of bases not matched to a gene: 13. CDR1 and CDR2 from the germline V gene are SGHVS and FNYEAQ. The length of the CDR3 is 17 residues. Here the CDR3 reads CASILMRDRAPTGELFF. DNA of the CDR3: TGTGCCAGCATCCTGATGAGGGACAGGGCGCCCACCGGGGAGCTGTTTTTT.